Reported below is one TCR beta chain. V was cut by 4 bases and J by 0 bases, with 13 bases left in between. The CDR3 has 15 residues. CDR1 and CDR2 (germline): SGHRS, YFSETQ. This record belongs to a study of blood T cell repertoires in COVID-19. Background on the study: Spain, Italy and the United States supplied samples that represented acute and convalescent COVID-19.

Cohorts were determined from participant-reported clinical history. In the original workflow: Estimates of nucleated cell counts were drawn from the amplification of reference gene primers. This table comes from immunoSEQ multiplex PCR, and its TCRdb copy is limited to in-frame clones, with some not included. The V and J calls and clone size were taken over from that table, and D and trimming were inferred from the DNA. The table records tens of thousands of clones, more than 75% of them present only once. The TCR sequence derives from a woman aged 35 to 49 who had recovered from COVID-19. Sequencing input: PBMCs or T cells enriched from blood (not recorded which). The chain combines TRBV5-1 with TRBJ1-2; TRBD1 is a possible D gene (6 bases). The CDR3 DNA reads as TGCGCCAGCAGCCCAACGACAGGTCCTAACTATGGCTACACCTTC. Translated: CASSPTTGPNYGYTF.